The 31 T cell receptor beta chains reported below all come from one sample, sequenced in a study of OX40 agonist ivuxolimab in advanced cancers. Sequenced by immunoSEQ multiplex PCR; TCRdb stores in-frame clones only, minus some. The sample comprises tens of thousands of clones, more than 75% of which are singletons, and roughly 2.3% rests with the top ten. Source: CD4+ or CD8+ T cells sorted from blood, taken in a trial of the OX40 agonist ivuxolimab. The receptors shown here come from an adult with an advanced solid tumor such as melanoma, head and neck, liver or kidney cancer.

The genes are TRBV9 and TRBJ1-4, with D perhaps matching TRBD1 (6 bases). CDR3 length: 14 amino acids. V gave up 7 bases and J gave up 5 bases, with 15 bases separating them. Germline loops: CDR1 SGDLS, CDR2 YYNGEE. Written as DNA, the CDR3 is TGTGCCAGCGCCATGGGGGGGCGGAATGAAAAACTGTTTTTT. As protein: CASAMGGRNEKLFF.

The chain employs TRBV5-4 and TRBJ1-2; no clear D. Germline V gives CDR1 SGHNT, CDR2 YYREEE (reference sequence). Trimming took off 0 bases at V and 8 bases at J, with 11 bases between the two ends. The CDR3 contains 13 residues. The CDR3 reads CASSLGTTGGYTF. As DNA, the CDR3 is TGTGCCAGCAGCTTGGGGACTACCGGGGGCTACACCTTC. Based on the CDR3 plus reference TRBV5-4 and TRBJ1-2, the full variable domain is ETGVTQSPTHLIKTRGQQVTLRCSSQSGHNTVSWYQQALGQGPQFIFQYYREEENGRGNFPPRFSGLQFPNYSSELNVNALELDDSALYLCASSLGTTGGYTFGSGTRLTVV.

This clone was recorded a few times. The rearrangement uses TRBV15 and TRBJ1-2; the D gene is possibly TRBD1 (5 bases). With 4 bases removed from V and 4 bases from J, the gap between germline ends came to 13 bases. The germline gives CDR1 LNHNV, CDR2 YYDKDF (reference sequence). CDR3 size: 14 residues. CDR3 sequence (DNA): TGTGCCACCAGCATTTACAGGTCCCGCTATGGCTACACCTTC. It encodes CATSIYRSRYGYTF.

This clone was seen a single time. The gene calls are TRBV7-6 and TRBJ2-1; 8 positions match TRBD2. The V segment lost 5 bases and the J segment 7 bases; nucleotides outside the gene matches: 13. Germline V gene sequence: CDR1 SGHVS, CDR2 FNYEAQ. The CDR3 totals 16 residues. CDR3 coding DNA: TGTGCCAGCAGCGCCTCTTGGGCGGGACTAGGGAATGAGCAGTTCTTC. This encodes CASSASWAGLGNEQFF.

This clone qualifies as medium-sized. CDR3 sequence reads: CASSLAGKSTGELFF. The CDR3, as DNA: TGTGCCAGCAGCTTAGCTGGGAAATCCACCGGGGAGCTGTTTTTT. This chain uses TRBV7-9 with TRBJ2-2; D gene unclear. CDR1 and CDR2 from the germline V gene are SEHNR and FQNEAQ (reference sequence). V shed 0 bases and J shed 4 bases, with 9 bases lying between them. The CDR3 is made up of 15 amino acids.

The chain employs TRBV7-6 and TRBJ2-1, with TRBD2 as a possible D gene (6 bases). V was clipped by 5 bases and J by 3 bases, with 14 bases between them. The length of the CDR3 is 15 residues. Germline loops: CDR1 SGHVS, CDR2 FNYEAQ. CDR3 protein: CASSPRDSVYNEQFF. CDR3 DNA: TGTGCCAGCAGCCCCCGGGACTCCGTCTACAATGAGCAGTTCTTC.

The chain joins TRBV19 to TRBJ1-6; the D is unclear. V was shortened by 3 bases and J by 8 bases, with 11 bases between the two germline ends. The CDR3 spans 14 residues. Germline CDR1 is LNHDA and CDR2 is SQIVND (reference sequence). Written as DNA, the CDR3 is TGTGCCAGTAGTATCGGGCAGAGCCATTCACCCCTCCACTTT. Translation gives CASSIGQSHSPLHF.

V is TRBV7-9 and J is TRBJ1-1; D unclear. The CDR3 spans 15 residues. V was pared by 5 bases and J by 1 base, with 14 bases between. CDR1 is SEHNR, CDR2 FQNEAQ, per germline (reference sequence). As DNA, the CDR3 is TGTGCCAGCAGCGCAGGTCAGAGCCGGAACACTGAAGCTTTCTTT. Its protein product is CASSAGQSRNTEAFF.

V gene TRBV2 combines with J gene TRBJ2-7; no firm D call. This CDR3 comprises 13 residues. V lost 1 base to trimming and J lost 5 bases, with 9 bases between them. Germline CDR1 and CDR2: SNHLY and FYNNEI. CDR3 coding DNA: TGTGCCAGCAGTGAAGACTACCTAAACGAGCAGTACTTC. Protein product: CASSEDYLNEQYF.

This clone is labeled medium-sized. The chain has TRBV4-2 and TRBJ1-5, with 9 bases aligning to TRBD1. The CDR3 is made up of 15 amino acids. Per the germline V gene, CDR1 is LGHNA and CDR2 is YNFKEQ. Trimming removed 4 bases from V and 5 bases from J; junction bases left unmatched: 6. CDR3 in amino acids: CASSRSGDRDQPQHF. CDR3 nucleotide sequence: TGTGCCAGCAGCCGGTCGGGGGACAGGGATCAGCCCCAGCATTTT.

The chain uses TRBV6-5 and TRBJ1-1, with 9 bases lining up with TRBD1. V lost 1 base, J lost 6 bases, and 9 bases stayed unmatched. The CDR3 runs 16 residues. Germline lookup yields CDR1 MNHEY and CDR2 SVGAGI. CDR3: CASSYYRDRASSEAFF. CDR3 DNA: TGTGCCAGCAGTTACTATAGGGACAGGGCTTCATCTGAAGCTTTCTTT.

The chain uses TRBV5-1 and TRBJ2-1; TRBD2 aligns across 13 bases. V lost 4 bases and J lost 7; bases outside the gene matches: 5. The germline CDR1 and CDR2 sequences are SGHRS and YFSETQ. The CDR3 is 15 residues long. This CDR3 reads CASSLTSGRPNEQFF. The CDR3 nucleotides are TGCGCCAGCAGCCTGACTAGCGGGAGGCCTAATGAGCAGTTCTTC.

The V gene is TRBV11-1, the J gene TRBJ2-7; 11 bases map to TRBD1. This CDR3 comprises 16 residues. With 1 base clipped from V and 3 bases from J, the junction kept 5 bases outside the gene matches. CDR1 is SGHAT, CDR2 FQDESV, per germline (reference sequence). Here the CDR3 reads CASSLGTGTGGYEQYF. CDR3 bases: TGTGCCAGCAGCTTAGGTACCGGGACAGGGGGCTACGAGCAGTACTTC. The complete variable domain, with remaining parts taken from reference TRBV11-1 and TRBJ2-7, reads EAEVAQSPRYKITEKSQAVAFWCDPISGHATLYWYRQILGQGPELLVQFQDESVVDDSQLPKDRFSAERLKGVDSTLKIQPAELGDSAMYLCASSLGTGTGGYEQYFGPGTRLTVT.

The chain couples TRBV18 to TRBJ2-7, with D perhaps assigned TRBD1 or TRBD2 (6 bases each). The CDR3 is 12 amino acids. Trimming left V 5 bases short and J 4 bases short, with 9 bases between. CDR1 is KGHSH and CDR2 is LQKENI in the germline V gene. DNA of the CDR3: TGTGCCAGCTCAAGGGGGGAATACGAGCAGTACTTC. It translates to CASSRGEYEQYF.

This chain joins TRBV6-5 and TRBJ2-1; 12 positions match TRBD1. This CDR3 comprises 15 residues. CDR1 is MNHEY, CDR2 SVGAGI, per germline. Trimming cost V 0 bases and J 9 bases; bases outside gene matches: 3. In nucleotides, the CDR3 is TGTGCCAGCAGTTACTCGGGACAGGGGGCAAGTGAGCAGTTCTTC. Encoded protein: CASSYSGQGASEQFF.

The gene calls are TRBV2 and TRBJ2-3; 10 bases are shared with TRBD1. The CDR3 runs to 16 residues. Germline trimming cut 2 bases from V and 2 bases from J; bases unmatched to any gene: 4. Per germline, CDR1 SNHLY and CDR2 FYNNEI. This chain's CDR3 is CASSEWGTGATDTQYF. In DNA form, the CDR3 reads TGTGCCAGCAGTGAATGGGGGACAGGGGCCACAGATACGCAGTATTTT. The full variable domain, completed using reference TRBV2 and TRBJ2-3, is EPEVTQTPSHQVTQMGQEVILRCVPISNHLYFYWYRQILGQKVEFLVSFYNNEISEKSEIFDDQFSVERPDGSNFTLKIRSTKLEDSAMYFCASSEWGTGATDTQYFGPGTRLTVL.

This clone came up a few times. The chain has TRBV7-2 and TRBJ1-5; 8 nucleotides align to TRBD1. This CDR3 contains 15 residues. Looked up from germline, CDR1 is SGHTA and CDR2 is FQGNSA. The junction had 8 bases not matched to a gene; V was cut back by 5 bases and J by 5 bases. This CDR3 reads CASSARTGKDQPQHF. The CDR3, as DNA: TGTGCCAGCAGCGCTCGGACAGGGAAGGATCAGCCCCAGCATTTT.

The chain carries TRBV7-7 and TRBJ2-1; 8 positions match TRBD2. There are 16 residues in the CDR3. J lost 6 bases, V lost 2 bases, and 9 bases had no gene match. Germline lookup yields CDR1 SSHAT and CDR2 FNYEAQ (reference sequence). CDR3 amino acids: CASSLSGLGVPNEQFF. The CDR3 region has the DNA TGTGCCAGCAGCTTATCGGGACTAGGAGTCCCCAATGAGCAGTTCTTC.

The gene calls are TRBV19 and TRBJ2-1, with TRBD1 as a possible D gene (5 bases). There are 14 residues in the CDR3. The germline V gene encodes CDR1 LNHDA and CDR2 SQIVND (reference sequence). V gave up 7 bases and J gave up 5 bases, with 15 bases separating them. Here the CDR3 reads CASNPRANHNEQFF. In DNA, the CDR3 is TGTGCCAGTAATCCCAGGGCGAATCACAATGAGCAGTTCTTC.

The chain carries TRBV23-1 and TRBJ2-5, with a tentative D call TRBD1 (6 bases). TRBV23-1 is treated as an ORF (open reading frame) with a function not yet certain. The CDR3 runs to 14 residues. V dropped 4 bases and J dropped 4 bases, with 13 bases sitting between them. The CDR3 protein is CASSLGEGGETQYF. CDR3 nucleotides: TGCGCCAGCAGTCTTGGGGAAGGGGGAGAGACCCAGTACTTC.

V is TRBV7-8 and J is TRBJ1-4; D is undetermined. Germline V gene sequence: CDR1 SGHVS, CDR2 FQNEAQ. Trimming took 0 bases from V and 8 from J, leaving 22 bases between them. CDR3 size: 18 residues. The CDR3 here is CASSLAALLPGSGEKLFF. The CDR3 DNA follows: TGTGCCAGCAGCTTAGCCGCCCTCCTTCCCGGGTCGGGAGAAAAACTGTTTTTT.

The J gene is TRBJ1-3, the V gene TRBV11-2; D uncertain. This CDR3 is 13 amino acids long. CDR1 is SGHAT, CDR2 FQNNGV, per germline. V dropped 0 bases and J dropped 4 bases, with 4 bases sitting between them. The CDR3 DNA follows: TGTGCCAGCAGCTTAGAGGGGGGAAACACCATATATTTT. This encodes CASSLEGGNTIYF.

The V and J genes are TRBV19 and TRBJ2-5; no reliable D call. There are 13 residues in the CDR3. V was cut by 10 bases and J by 4 bases, with 16 bases left in between. CDR1 and CDR2 from the germline V gene are LNHDA and SQIVND (reference sequence). Here the CDR3 DNA reads TGTGCCACCTCACCCAAGGGCGGAGAGACCCAGTACTTC. Protein: CATSPKGGETQYF.

The DNA of the CDR3 is TGTGCCAGCAGCTCGCACGCCAACGGGCTATGGACAGTTTCAGATACGCAGTATTTT. Translating it yields CASSSHANGLWTVSDTQYF. The chain couples TRBV7-2 to TRBJ2-3; a possible D gene is TRBD1 (6 bases). The CDR3 has 19 residues. V gave up 4 bases and J gave up 4 bases, with 27 bases separating them. Germline V gene sequence: CDR1 SGHTA, CDR2 FQGNSA.

The CDR3: CASGLVVTSATYEQYF. DNA of the CDR3: TGTGCTAGTGGTTTGGTCGTAACTAGCGCAACCTACGAGCAGTACTTC. The chain recombines TRBV12-5 with TRBJ2-7, with 7 bases matching TRBD2. CDR1 and CDR2 (germline): LGHNT, FRNRAP. V gave up 0 bases and J gave up 2 bases; unmatched junction bases: 7. The CDR3 spans 16 residues.

The chain couples TRBV5-4 to TRBJ1-2; D remains unclear. Deletions cut 1 base from V and 8 bases from J, with 15 bases between. The CDR3 spans 14 residues. In germline, CDR1 is SGHNT, CDR2 YYREEE (reference sequence). As DNA, the CDR3 is TGTGCCAGCAGCTTGCGTAGGGAAGTGAAGGGCTACACCTTC. It encodes CASSLRREVKGYTF.

CDR3 amino acids: CASSTPEHLNYGYTF. The CDR3 DNA is TGTGCCAGTAGTACTCCTGAGCACCTTAACTATGGCTACACCTTC. The V and J genes are TRBV19 and TRBJ1-2, with D hard to call. Germline CDR1 reads LNHDA; CDR2 reads SQIVND (reference sequence). This CDR3 has 15 amino acids. The V end lost 4 bases, the J end lost 1 base, and 13 bases lay between the germline ends. Full variable domain (outside the CDR3, taken from reference TRBV19 and TRBJ1-2): DGGITQSPKYLFRKEGQNVTLSCEQNLNHDAMYWYRQDPGQGLRLIYYSQIVNDFQKGDIAEGYSVSREKKESFPLTVTSAQKNPTAFYLCASSTPEHLNYGYTFGSGTRLTVV.

V is TRBV6-6 and J is TRBJ1-2; maybe TRBD1 (5 bases). There are 13 residues in the CDR3. V was trimmed by 5 bases and J by 4 bases, leaving 11 bases between them. The germline CDR1 and CDR2 sequences are MNHNY and SVGAGI (reference sequence). CDR3 loop: CASSKTDTYGYTF. The CDR3 DNA reads as TGTGCCAGCAGTAAGACAGATACCTATGGCTACACCTTC.

The chain recombines TRBV11-2 with TRBJ2-7, with D possibly being TRBD1 (5 bases). The CDR3 length is 15 residues. V shed 0 bases and J shed 1 base, with 10 bases lying between them. Per the germline V gene, CDR1 is SGHAT and CDR2 is FQNNGV. The CDR3: CASSLEHDSSYEQYF. CDR3 nucleotides: TGTGCCAGCAGCTTAGAACACGACAGTTCCTACGAGCAGTACTTC.

This chain uses TRBV30 with TRBJ1-2; TRBD1 matches 7 bases. The CDR3 consists of 12 residues. Germline trimming cut 5 bases from V and 8 bases from J; bases unmatched to any gene: 8. Germline-derived CDR1 and CDR2 are GTSNPN and SVGIG (reference sequence). CDR3 DNA sequence: TGTGCCTGGGGGGCCAGGGGGGGAGGCTACACCTTC. Protein sequence: CAWGARGGGYTF.

This clone has only one observation. The chain uses TRBV5-1 and TRBJ2-1, with 11 bases identical to TRBD2. The V and J ends lost 4 bases and 6 bases, in that order; junction bases with no gene match: 6. Germline V gene lookup returns CDR1 SGHRS and CDR2 YFSETQ. The CDR3 extends over 15 amino acids. The chain's CDR3 is CASSTGLADANEQFF. The CDR3 DNA sequence: TGCGCCAGCAGCACGGGACTAGCGGACGCCAATGAGCAGTTCTTC.